This TCR beta chain was sequenced during a study of blood T cell repertoires in COVID-19. Study at large: The cDNA or gDNA used as material had been derived from T cells, B-cell-depleted T cells, or PBMCs.

Original processing methods: Reference gene primers were amplified, and this amplification served to estimate nucleated cell counts. Sequencing used immunoSEQ multiplex PCR; TCRdb keeps in-frame clones, though not all of them. Clonal size and the V and J genes are those of that table, whereas D and trimming came from the DNA. The sample includes some 180,000 clones, about 83% of them seen just once. Researchers sorted participants into cohorts using their self-reported clinical history. A COVID-19 case was met by exposed participants within 2 weeks before study entry. The clonotype originates from a woman aged 30 to 39 who had been exposed to COVID-19. The sequencing input was PBMCs or T cells enriched from blood (not recorded which).

CDR3 nucleotides: TGTGCCAGCAGCTTTAAAGGGGGTGGGCTCTCTGGAAACACCATATATTTT. Residues: CASSFKGGGLSGNTIYF. The V call is TRBV7-2, the J call TRBJ1-3; the D gene is possibly TRBD1 (6 bases). Germline CDR1 SGHTA, CDR2 FQGNSA. V dropped 3 bases and J dropped 0 bases, with 15 bases sitting between them. The CDR3 is made up of 17 amino acids.